The clone carrying this T cell receptor beta chain was seen only a few times. Its target is not known. These data are taken from a study of Graves' ophthalmopathy and Graves' hyperthyroidism. Study-wide results and limits: Blood also contained most of the expanded thyroid clonotypes above 0.001 frequency.

Certain patients, namely those with other autoimmune diseases, uncontrolled infections, pregnancy or lactation, were excluded. The starting material, 10 ml of fresh peripheral blood, provided the PBMCs. The germline gives CDR1 WSHSY, CDR2 SAAADI. Trimming shortened V by 4 bases and J by 5 bases, and 17 bases separated the two germline ends. This CDR3 has 16 residues. Amplification from RNA transcripts yielded the TCR beta CDR3 regions. First-round RT-PCR used HTBI primers; second-round multiplex PCR followed. TCRdb reprocessed the multiplex PCR reads with MiXCR, giving one entry per CDR3 protein. The sample contains hundreds of thousands of distinct CDR3 sequences, approximately 15% of which appear only once.

J is TRBJ2-2 and V is TRBV10-2; possibly TRBD2 for D (6 bases). This TCR was recovered from a woman aged 30 to 39 with Graves' ophthalmopathy. Sequencing was carried out using blood. The CDR3: CASSVWSPGGTGELFF. CDR3 nucleotide sequence: TGCGCCAGCAGTGTTTGGTCCCCTGGAGGGACCGGGGAGCTGTTTTTT.